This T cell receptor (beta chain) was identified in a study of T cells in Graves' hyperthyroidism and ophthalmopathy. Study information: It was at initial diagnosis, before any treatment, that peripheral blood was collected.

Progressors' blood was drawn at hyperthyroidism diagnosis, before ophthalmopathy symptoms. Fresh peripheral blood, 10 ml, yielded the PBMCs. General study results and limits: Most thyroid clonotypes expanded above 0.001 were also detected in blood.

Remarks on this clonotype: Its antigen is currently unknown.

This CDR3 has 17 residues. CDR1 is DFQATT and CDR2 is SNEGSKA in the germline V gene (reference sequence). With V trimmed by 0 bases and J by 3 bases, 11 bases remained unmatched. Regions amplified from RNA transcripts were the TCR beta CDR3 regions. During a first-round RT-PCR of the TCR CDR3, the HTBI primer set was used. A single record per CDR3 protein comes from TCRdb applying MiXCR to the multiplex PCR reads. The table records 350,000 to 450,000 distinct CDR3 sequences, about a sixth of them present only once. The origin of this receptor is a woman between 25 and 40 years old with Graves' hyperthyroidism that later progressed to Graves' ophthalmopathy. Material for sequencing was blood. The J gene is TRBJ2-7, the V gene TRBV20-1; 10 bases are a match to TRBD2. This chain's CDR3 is CSARDTSSGRPDYEQYF. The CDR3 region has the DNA TGCAGTGCTAGAGATACGTCTAGCGGGAGACCCGACTACGAGCAGTACTTC.